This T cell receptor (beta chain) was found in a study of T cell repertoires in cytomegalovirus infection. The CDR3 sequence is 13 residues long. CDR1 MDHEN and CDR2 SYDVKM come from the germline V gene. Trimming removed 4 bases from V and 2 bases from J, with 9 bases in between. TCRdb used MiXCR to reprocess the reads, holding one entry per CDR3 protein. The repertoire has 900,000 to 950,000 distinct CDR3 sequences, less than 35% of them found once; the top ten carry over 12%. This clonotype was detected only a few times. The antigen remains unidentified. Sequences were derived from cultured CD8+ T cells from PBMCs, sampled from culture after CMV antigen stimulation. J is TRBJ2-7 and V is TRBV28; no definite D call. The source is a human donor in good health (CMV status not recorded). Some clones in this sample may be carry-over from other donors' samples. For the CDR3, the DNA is TGTGCCAGCAGTTCGGACGCCCCCTACGAGCAGTACGTC. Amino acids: CASSSDAPYEQYV.